The T cell receptor (beta chain) described here comes from a study of cytomegalovirus exposure and HLA in healthy donors. At the level of the study: Of over 300 genotyped donors, more than 75% clustered with self-reported Caucasian donors. Study-wide findings and caveats: Later analysis reportedly placed an Asian-associated ancestry cluster below the roughly 690-donor mean in N-insertions.

The CDR3 sequence is 14 residues long. CDR1 PRHDT and CDR2 FYEKMQ come from the germline V gene (reference sequence). V dropped 5 bases and J dropped 1 base, with 10 bases sitting between them. Primers for the PCR totalled 60 Vbeta and 13 Jbeta. Clones were sequenced by immunoSEQ multiplex PCR, and TCRdb holds only the in-frame ones, with some missing. Counted here are some 77,000 clones, about 80% occurring once; the ten biggest clones make up around 23%. Note on this clone: The antigen remains undetermined.

Sequenced input: PBMCs. The receptor comes from a woman aged 45-59 years in good health and CMV-seropositive. The chain uses TRBV13 and TRBJ2-3; D is perhaps TRBD1 (6 bases). CDR3 coding DNA: TGTGCCAGCAGCCTCTACAGGGGCACAGATACGCAGTATTTT. It encodes CASSLYRGTDTQYF.